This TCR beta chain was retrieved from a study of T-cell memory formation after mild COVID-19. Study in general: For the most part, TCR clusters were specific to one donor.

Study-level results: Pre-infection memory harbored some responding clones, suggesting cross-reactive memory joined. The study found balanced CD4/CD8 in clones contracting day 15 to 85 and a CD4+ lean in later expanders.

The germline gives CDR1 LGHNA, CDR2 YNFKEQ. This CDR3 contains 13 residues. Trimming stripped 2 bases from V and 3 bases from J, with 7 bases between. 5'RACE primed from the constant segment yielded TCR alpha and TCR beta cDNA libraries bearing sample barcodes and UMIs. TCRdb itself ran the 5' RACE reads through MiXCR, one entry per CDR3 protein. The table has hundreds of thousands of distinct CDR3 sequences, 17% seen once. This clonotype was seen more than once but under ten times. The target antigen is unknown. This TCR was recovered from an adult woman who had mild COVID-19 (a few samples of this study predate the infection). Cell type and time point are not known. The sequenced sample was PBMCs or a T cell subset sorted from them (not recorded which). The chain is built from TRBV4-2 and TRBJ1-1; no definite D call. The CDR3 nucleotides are TGTGCCAGCAGCCAATCAGACTACACTGAAGCTTTCTTT. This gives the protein CASSQSDYTEAFF.